The 29 T cell receptor beta chains reported below all come from one sample, sequenced in a study of cytomegalovirus exposure and HLA in healthy donors. PCR amplification relied on 60 Vbeta primers (plus 13 Jbeta primers). Some clones are missing from TCRdb's copy, which holds only in-frame ones; the method was immunoSEQ multiplex PCR. The data contain more than 110,000 clones, about 76% of them singletons. The sample consisted of PBMCs. The source of these receptors is a female donor in good health and CMV-seronegative.

The chain uses TRBV23-1 and TRBJ2-7; TRBD1 agrees at 7 bases. TRBV23-1 is an ORF for which the function is uncertain. This CDR3 region has 15 residues. With 0 bases clipped from V and 2 bases from J, the junction kept 4 bases outside the gene matches. As DNA, the CDR3 is TGCGCCAGCAGTCAATCGGACAGGTTAACCTACGAGCAGTACTTC. It specifies CASSQSDRLTYEQYF.

The genes are TRBV7-2 and TRBJ2-1; 8 bases agree with TRBD2. The V gene end was trimmed by 1 base and the J gene end by 9 bases; junction bases not matched to a gene: 11. The CDR3 loop spans 16 amino acids. Per the germline V gene, CDR1 is SGHTA and CDR2 is FQGNSA. CDR3 sequence (DNA): TGTGCCAGCAGCTTAGATAGCGGGGAAGGTCAAGGTGAGCAGTTCTTC. This encodes CASSLDSGEGQGEQFF.

This CDR3 reads CAWSVGGYEQYF. CDR3 nucleotide sequence: TGTGCCTGGAGTGTGGGGGGGTACGAGCAGTACTTC. The chain couples TRBV30 to TRBJ2-7; 7 bases align to TRBD2. Germline CDR1 reads GTSNPN; CDR2 reads SVGIG (reference sequence). The CDR3 is made up of 12 amino acids. Losses at the gene ends were 0 bases for V and 4 bases for J; bases not matched to a gene: 0.

The chain has TRBV18 and TRBJ1-1, with D tentatively TRBD1 (5 bases). The CDR3 totals 17 residues. Trimming removed 6 bases from V and 0 bases from J, with 20 bases in between. CDR1 KGHSH and CDR2 LQKENI come from the germline V gene. The CDR3 here is CASSPRPGQLMNTEAFF. In DNA form, the CDR3 reads TGTGCCAGCTCTCCTCGACCAGGGCAACTCATGAACACTGAAGCTTTCTTT.

CDR3 region: CASRQGRGRINEQYF. DNA of the CDR3: TGTGCCAGCAGGCAAGGTAGGGGGCGTATCAACGAGCAGTACTTC. The chain links TRBV28 to TRBJ2-7, with 7 nucleotides matching TRBD1. The V and J ends lost 6 bases and 5 bases, in that order; junction bases with no gene match: 13. The germline gives CDR1 MDHEN, CDR2 SYDVKM. The CDR3 length is 15 residues.

The chain is built from TRBV4-1 and TRBJ1-2, with D possibly matching TRBD1 (6 bases). V lost 4 bases and J 8 bases, leaving 14 bases between the germline ends. Germline loops: CDR1 MGHRA, CDR2 YSYEKL. The CDR3 length is 13 residues. DNA for the CDR3: TGCGCCAGCAGCCCCTTGGGAAGGGGGGGCTACACCTTC. Its protein product is CASSPLGRGGYTF.

V is TRBV5-1 and J is TRBJ2-7; D may be TRBD1 (5 bases). The CDR3 has 15 residues. Germline CDR1 and CDR2: SGHRS and YFSETQ. Trimming shortened V by 0 bases and J by 5 bases, and 15 bases separated the two germline ends. This CDR3 is CASSLGGLEWDEQYF. The CDR3 bases are TGCGCCAGCAGCTTGGGGGGCCTGGAATGGGACGAGCAGTACTTC. Complete variable domain (other parts from reference TRBV5-1 and TRBJ2-7): KAGVTQTPRYLIKTRGQQVTLSCSPISGHRSVSWYQQTPGQGLQFLFEYFSETQRNKGNFPGRFSGRQFSNSRSEMNVSTLELGDSALYLCASSLGGLEWDEQYFGPGTRLTVT.

The CDR3 nucleotides are TGTGCCAGCAGTTTAGACAGGCCACCAGAGACCCAGTACTTC. This translates into CASSLDRPPETQYF. The chain links TRBV28 to TRBJ2-5; D may be TRBD1 (6 bases). V gave up 2 bases and J gave up 4 bases, with 11 bases separating them. The CDR3 sequence is 14 residues long. The germline CDR1 and CDR2 sequences are MDHEN and SYDVKM. Together with reference TRBV28 and TRBJ2-5, the CDR3 gives the full variable domain: DVKVTQSSRYLVKRTGEKVFLECVQDMDHENMFWYRQDPGLGLRLIYFSYDVKMKEKGDIPEGYSVSREKKERFSLILESASTNQTSMYLCASSLDRPPETQYFGPGTRLLVL.

The rearrangement joins TRBV10-3 to TRBJ2-3, with TRBD2 identical over 7 bases. This CDR3 has 14 amino acids. CDR1 is ENHRY and CDR2 is SYGVKD in the germline V gene. V was pared by 6 bases and J by 0 bases, with 3 bases of the junction left unmatched. The CDR3 spells CAISGGTSTDTQYF. The CDR3 DNA reads TGTGCCATCAGCGGGGGGACTAGCACAGATACGCAGTATTTT.

V and J are TRBV7-2 and TRBJ1-2; 7 positions agree with TRBD1. The CDR3 covers 14 residues. CDR1 SGHTA and CDR2 FQGNSA come from the germline V gene. J gave up 6 bases and V 5 bases, and 9 bases lay outside the gene matches. CDR3 sequence reads: CASSRGQPTDGYTF. The CDR3 coding sequence is TGTGCCAGCAGCCGGGGACAGCCGACTGATGGCTACACCTTC.

This clone was counted between two and nine times. The gene calls are TRBV2 and TRBJ2-2, with 7 positions matching TRBD2. Germline trimming cut 6 bases from V and 4 bases from J; bases unmatched to any gene: 8. Germline assignment: CDR1 SNHLY and CDR2 FYNNEI. The CDR3 loop spans 15 amino acids. CDR3 in DNA: TGTGCCAGCAGCCAGACTAGCATGGGCACCGGGGAGCTGTTTTTT. Protein sequence: CASSQTSMGTGELFF.

This chain links TRBV7-9 with TRBJ2-1; 14 bases map to TRBD2. The length of the CDR3 is 15 residues. Germline V CDR1 and CDR2: SEHNR, FQNEAQ (reference sequence). Germline trimming cut 4 bases from V and 9 bases from J; bases unmatched to any gene: 5. Here the CDR3 DNA reads TGTGCCAGCAGCTCGGGACTAGCGGGAGTTAGTGAGCAGTTCTTC. This codes for CASSSGLAGVSEQFF.

The V call is TRBV13, the J call TRBJ1-1, with 7 bases matching TRBD1. Trimming removed 2 bases from V and 0 bases from J; junction bases left unmatched: 3. CDR3 length: 15 residues. CDR1 PRHDT and CDR2 FYEKMQ come from the germline V gene (reference sequence). The CDR3 loop is CASSLRGRMNTEAFF. CDR3 coding DNA: TGTGCCAGCAGCTTAAGGGGGCGCATGAACACTGAAGCTTTCTTT.

This chain connects TRBV2 to TRBJ2-5; D gene ambiguous. The germline V gene encodes CDR1 SNHLY and CDR2 FYNNEI. The CDR3 is 12 residues long. Deletions cut 3 bases from V and 5 bases from J, with 7 bases between. The CDR3, as DNA: TGTGCCAGCAGTGACGACGGGGAGACCCAGTACTTC. Translation gives CASSDDGETQYF.

In its sample, this clone was seen once. The chain uses TRBV6-4 and TRBJ1-1, with 9 positions matching TRBD1. Germline V lookup: CDR1 MRHNA, CDR2 SNTAGT. The CDR3 contains 16 residues. J was trimmed by 3 bases and V by 6 bases; bases with no gene match: 11. CDR3 sequence: CASRGGQGSRHTEAFF. CDR3 bases: TGTGCCAGCAGGGGGGGACAGGGCTCTCGGCACACTGAAGCTTTCTTT.

The CDR3 region is CASSFDVLAGKYEQYF. The DNA for the CDR3 is TGTGCCAGCAGTTTCGACGTACTAGCGGGAAAGTACGAGCAGTACTTC. The chain couples TRBV5-6 to TRBJ2-7, with 10 bases aligning to TRBD2. V shed 5 bases, J shed 4 bases, and the junction held 12 bases outside the gene matches. CDR3 length: 16 residues. Germline V gene lookup returns CDR1 SGHDT and CDR2 YYEEEE.

The gene calls are TRBV5-1 and TRBJ2-5; 10 bases are shared with TRBD1. The CDR3 covers 15 residues. The junction had 4 bases not matched to a gene; V was cut back by 0 bases and J by 5 bases. Per the germline V gene, CDR1 is SGHRS and CDR2 is YFSETQ. CDR3 nucleotide sequence: TGCGCCAGCAGCTTGGTGACAGGGGGCGGGGAGACCCAGTACTTC. This encodes CASSLVTGGGETQYF.

This chain links TRBV18 with TRBJ1-1; maybe TRBD1 (6 bases). The CDR3 extends over 17 amino acids. V shed 2 bases and J shed 7 bases, with 23 bases lying between them. The germline V gene encodes CDR1 KGHSH and CDR2 LQKENI. The DNA of the CDR3 is TGTGCCAGCTCACCAAGCTGGGTCGCCGGTAAGGGGGATGAAGCTTTCTTT. It translates to CASSPSWVAGKGDEAFF.

There are a few counts of this clone. The rearrangement joins TRBV7-3 to TRBJ2-7; no clear D gene. Germline V gene data show CDR1 as SGHTA and CDR2 as FQGTGA. The CDR3 is made up of 14 amino acids. V was cut by 3 bases and J by 3 bases, with 12 bases left in between. CDR3 sequence (DNA): TGTGCCAGCAGCTTGGAGAGAGGAAACTACGAGCAGTACTTC. This sequence encodes CASSLERGNYEQYF.

This clone was counted between two and nine times. The J gene is TRBJ2-3, the V gene TRBV5-1, with D perhaps matching TRBD1 (5 bases). Trimming cost V 4 bases and J 4 bases, with 13 bases left between them. The CDR3 sequence is 14 residues long. The germline CDR1 and CDR2 sequences are SGHRS and YFSETQ. DNA for the CDR3: TGCGCCAGCAGCATCTCTCAGGGCGCAGATACGCAGTATTTT. The encoded protein is CASSISQGADTQYF. The variable domain in full, completed from reference TRBV5-1 and TRBJ2-3, reads KAGVTQTPRYLIKTRGQQVTLSCSPISGHRSVSWYQQTPGQGLQFLFEYFSETQRNKGNFPGRFSGRQFSNSRSEMNVSTLELGDSALYLCASSISQGADTQYFGPGTRLTVL.

The chain recombines TRBV9 with TRBJ2-3; 7 bases fit TRBD2. Germline CDR1 is SGDLS and CDR2 is YYNGEE. The junction had 6 bases not matched to a gene; V was cut back by 3 bases and J by 2 bases. The CDR3 has 15 amino acids. CDR3 DNA: TGTGCCAGCAGCGATAGGCGGGAGATCACAGATACGCAGTATTTT. As protein: CASSDRREITDTQYF.

V gene TRBV9 combines with J gene TRBJ1-1; TRBD1 might be the D (5 bases). The germline V gene has CDR1 SGDLS and CDR2 YYNGEE. Trimming removed 4 bases from V and 5 bases from J, with 18 bases in between. CDR3 length: 15 residues. The DNA of the CDR3 is TGTGCCAGCAGCTCCCAGGGCAGGGTATATACTGAAGCTTTCTTT. Protein: CASSSQGRVYTEAFF.

V is TRBV9 and J is TRBJ1-6, with D hard to call. The CDR3 has 15 amino acids. Deletions cut 0 bases from V and 4 bases from J, with 8 bases between. Germline V CDR1 and CDR2: SGDLS, YYNGEE. The CDR3 is CASSVEDWYNSPLHF. CDR3 sequence (DNA): TGTGCCAGCAGCGTAGAGGACTGGTATAATTCACCCCTCCACTTT.

The genes are TRBV6-6 and TRBJ1-6; TRBD1 matches 7 bases. J gave up 9 bases and V 7 bases, and 15 bases lay outside the gene matches. This CDR3 region has 16 residues. Germline V gene lookup returns CDR1 MNHNY and CDR2 SVGAGI (reference sequence). CDR3 protein: CASTHRDSATGSPLHF. CDR3 nucleotide sequence: TGTGCCAGCACCCACAGGGACAGCGCAACGGGTTCACCCCTCCACTTT.

The V gene is TRBV4-1, the J gene TRBJ2-3; TRBD2 matches 13 bases. Germline V gene lookup returns CDR1 MGHRA and CDR2 YSYEKL. CDR3 length: 20 residues. V dropped 0 bases and J dropped 0; count of bases not matched to a gene: 9. In DNA form, the CDR3 reads TGCGCCAGCAGCCAAGAGGGTGCGGGACTAGCGGGGCCTAGCACAGATACGCAGTATTTT. As protein: CASSQEGAGLAGPSTDTQYF.

The chain couples TRBV19 to TRBJ1-3; no clear D. The CDR3 contains 11 residues. V lost 8 bases and J 2 bases, leaving 4 bases between the germline ends. The V gene's germline CDR1 is LNHDA and CDR2 SQIVND (reference sequence). The CDR3 DNA is TGTGCCAGTCGGGCTGGAAACACCATATATTTT. Its protein product is CASRAGNTIYF.

The V and J genes are TRBV19 and TRBJ2-7, with 7 bases matching TRBD2. Trimming at V came to 3 bases and at J to 0 bases, leaving 5 bases not matched to a gene. The germline V gene has CDR1 LNHDA and CDR2 SQIVND (reference sequence). The CDR3 runs to 15 residues. The CDR3 DNA sequence: TGTGCCAGTAGTATTGACGGGGGGATCTCCTACGAGCAGTACTTC. Translated, it gives CASSIDGGISYEQYF.

The V and J genes are TRBV2 and TRBJ2-1; 10 nucleotides agree with TRBD2. The CDR3 has 15 amino acids. V lost 6 bases and J lost 3; bases outside the gene matches: 5. The germline V gene has CDR1 SNHLY and CDR2 FYNNEI. CDR3 sequence (DNA): TGTGCCAGCAGGGGAGCTAGCGGGAGCTACAATGAGCAGTTCTTC. This translates into CASRGASGSYNEQFF.

The CDR3, as DNA: TGTGCTAGTGCCCCACCAGGGGTGGCTAATGAAAAACTGTTTTTT. It encodes CASAPPGVANEKLFF. The rearrangement uses TRBV12-5 and TRBJ1-4; D might be TRBD1 (6 bases). Germline-derived CDR1 and CDR2 are LGHNT and FRNRAP. V gave up 7 bases and J gave up 3 bases, with 15 bases separating them. The CDR3 runs to 15 residues.